This T cell receptor (beta chain) was observed in a study of T cells after yellow fever vaccination. With 6 bases removed from V and 6 bases from J, the gap between germline ends came to 14 bases. The CDR3 has 14 amino acids. The germline gives CDR1 MDHEN, CDR2 SYDVKM. TCRdb re-called the 5' RACE reads through MiXCR, storing one row per CDR3 protein. The data show almost 600,000 distinct CDR3 sequences, about 13% seen once. The TCR was taken from a man aged 25 to 40 who received the YFV17D yellow fever vaccine. J is TRBJ2-2 and V is TRBV28; D unclear. Material: PBMCs, obtained on the day of the yellow fever booster vaccination. The CDR3 region is CASSIGLIAGELFF. The CDR3 DNA is TGTGCCAGCAGCATTGGTCTGATAGCCGGGGAGCTGTTTTTT. Full variable domain (outside the CDR3, taken from reference TRBV28 and TRBJ2-2): DVKVTQSSRYLVKRTGEKVFLECVQDMDHENMFWYRQDPGLGLRLIYFSYDVKMKEKGDIPEGYSVSREKKERFSLILESASTNQTSMYLCASSIGLIAGELFFGEGSRLTVL.